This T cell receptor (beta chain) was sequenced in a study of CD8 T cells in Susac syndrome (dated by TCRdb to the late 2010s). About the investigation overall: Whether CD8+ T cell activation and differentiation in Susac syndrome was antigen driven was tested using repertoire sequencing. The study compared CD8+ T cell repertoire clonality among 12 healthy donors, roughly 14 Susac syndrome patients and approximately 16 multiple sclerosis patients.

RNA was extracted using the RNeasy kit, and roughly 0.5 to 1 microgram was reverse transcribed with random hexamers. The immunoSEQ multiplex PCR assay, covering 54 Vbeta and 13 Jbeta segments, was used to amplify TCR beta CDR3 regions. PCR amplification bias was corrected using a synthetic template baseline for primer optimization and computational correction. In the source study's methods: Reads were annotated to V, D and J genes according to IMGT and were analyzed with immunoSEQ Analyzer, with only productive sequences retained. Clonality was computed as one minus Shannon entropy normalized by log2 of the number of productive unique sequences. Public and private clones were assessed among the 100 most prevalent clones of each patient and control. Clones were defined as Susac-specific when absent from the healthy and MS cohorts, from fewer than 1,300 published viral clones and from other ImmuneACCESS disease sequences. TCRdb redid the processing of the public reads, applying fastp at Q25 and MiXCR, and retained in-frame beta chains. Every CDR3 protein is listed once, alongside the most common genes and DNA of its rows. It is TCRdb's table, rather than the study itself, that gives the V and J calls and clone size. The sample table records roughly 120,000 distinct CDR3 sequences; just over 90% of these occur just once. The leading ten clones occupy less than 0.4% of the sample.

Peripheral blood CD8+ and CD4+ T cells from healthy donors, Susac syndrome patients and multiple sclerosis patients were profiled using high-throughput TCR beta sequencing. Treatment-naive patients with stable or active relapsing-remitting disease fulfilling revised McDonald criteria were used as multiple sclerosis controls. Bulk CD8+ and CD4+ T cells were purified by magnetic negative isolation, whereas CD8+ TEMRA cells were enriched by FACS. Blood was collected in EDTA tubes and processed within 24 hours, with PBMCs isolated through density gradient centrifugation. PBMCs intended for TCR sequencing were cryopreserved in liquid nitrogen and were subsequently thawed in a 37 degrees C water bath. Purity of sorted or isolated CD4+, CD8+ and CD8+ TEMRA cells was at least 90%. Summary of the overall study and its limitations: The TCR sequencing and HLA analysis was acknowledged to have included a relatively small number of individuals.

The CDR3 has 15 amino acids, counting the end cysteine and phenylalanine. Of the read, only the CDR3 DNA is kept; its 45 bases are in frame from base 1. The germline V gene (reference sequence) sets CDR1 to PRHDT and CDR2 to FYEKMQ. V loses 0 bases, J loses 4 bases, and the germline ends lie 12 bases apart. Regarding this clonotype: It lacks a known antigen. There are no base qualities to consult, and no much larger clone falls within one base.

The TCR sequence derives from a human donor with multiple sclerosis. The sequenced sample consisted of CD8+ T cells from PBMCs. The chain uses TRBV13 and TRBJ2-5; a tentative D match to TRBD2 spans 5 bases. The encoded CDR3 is CASSLGSGGGETQYF. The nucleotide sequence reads TGTGCCAGCAGCTTAGGCTCGGGCGGAGGAGAGACCCAGTACTTC.